These 32 T cell receptor beta chains share one sample of origin, sequenced in a study of CD8 T cells in ankylosing spondylitis (dated by TCRdb to 2016 to 2017). Receptor libraries were prepared by 5' RACE. The sequencer was an Illumina HiSeq 2500. The public sequencing data were trimmed at Q25 with fastp and processed into clonotypes with MiXCR by TCRdb, which kept only in-frame beta chains. Each CDR3 protein gets just one entry, which takes the most common genes and DNA from the rows behind it. This sample holds 240,000 or so distinct CDR3 sequences; about 10% were observed only once. The ten biggest clones cover under 8% of the sample. Sequencing input: blood, either unsorted or a sorted T cell fraction (not recorded which). Receptors originate from a male donor with ankylosing spondylitis or in good health (not recorded which).

This clonotype was detected ten times or more. The chain carries TRBV20-1 and TRBJ2-5; D is unresolved. This CDR3 has 14 residues. From germline, CDR1 is DFQATT and CDR2 SNEGSKA (reference sequence). V lost 2 bases, J lost 1 base, and 11 bases lay in between. In DNA form, the CDR3 reads TGCAGTGCTAGATCCCGACTGCTCCAAGAGACCCAGTACTTC. Translation gives CSARSRLLQETQYF.

CDR3 amino acids: CASSLDGQYLTGELFF. CDR3 DNA sequence: TGTGCCAGCAGCTTAGATGGGCAGTACCTCACCGGGGAGCTGTTTTTT. The chain joins TRBV11-2 to TRBJ2-2; no clear D. The V and J ends lost 0 bases and 4 bases respectively, with 12 bases between them. The CDR3 loop spans 16 amino acids. The V gene's germline CDR1 is SGHAT and CDR2 FQNNGV.

V gene TRBV28 combines with J gene TRBJ2-1; D remains ambiguous. V lost 2 bases, J lost 10 bases, and 12 bases lay in between. The CDR3 has 13 residues. Germline V CDR1 and CDR2: MDHEN, SYDVKM. As DNA, the CDR3 is TGTGCCAGCAGTTTAGAAGGGTTTGGAGAGCAGTTCTTC. It is translated as CASSLEGFGEQFF.

The sample holds many counts of this clonotype. V usage is TRBV25-1 and J usage is TRBJ1-4; 9 nucleotides match TRBD1. Germline V CDR1 and CDR2: MGHDK, SYGVNS. The V gene end was trimmed by 2 bases and the J gene end by 5 bases; junction bases not matched to a gene: 6. The CDR3 is 16 residues long. In DNA, the CDR3 is TGTGCCAGCAGTGAAGACAGGACAGGGGTCAATGAAAAACTGTTTTTT. Protein product: CASSEDRTGVNEKLFF.

This clonotype appeared many times. The chain links TRBV11-2 to TRBJ2-1; D gene ambiguous. The CDR3 extends over 15 amino acids. Per the germline V gene, CDR1 is SGHAT and CDR2 is FQNNGV. V dropped 1 base and J dropped 2 bases, with 9 bases sitting between them. CDR3 in DNA: TGTGCCAGCAGCTTAGTGACGCTCACCTACAATGAGCAGTTCTTC. Its translation is CASSLVTLTYNEQFF. The full variable domain, with the rest looked up from reference TRBV11-2 and TRBJ2-1, is EAGVAQSPRYKIIEKRQSVAFWCNPISGHATLYWYQQILGQGPKLLIQFQNNGVVDDSQLPKDRFSAERLKGVDSTLKIQPAKLEDSAVYLCASSLVTLTYNEQFFGPGTRLTVL.

The rearrangement joins TRBV29-1 to TRBJ2-5; D may be TRBD1 or TRBD2 (5 bases each). The CDR3 is 13 residues long. The V end lost 4 bases, the J end lost 3 bases, and 12 bases lay between the germline ends. Germline V gene data show CDR1 as SQVTM and CDR2 as ANQGSEA. The CDR3 sequence is CSVGEQGEETQYF. The CDR3 nucleotides are TGCAGCGTTGGGGAGCAGGGCGAAGAGACCCAGTACTTC.

This clonotype was observed many times. The chain is built from TRBV12-3 or TRBV12-4 and TRBJ2-2; tentatively, D is TRBD1 or TRBD2 (7 bases each). V lost 11 bases and J lost 5, with 21 bases in between. The CDR3 length is 15 residues. CDR3 nucleotide sequence: TGTGCCTGTAGGGGGGGGACAGACGATACCGGGGAGCTGTTTTTT. It codes for CACRGGTDDTGELFF.

This clonotype has at least ten counts. V and J are TRBV28 and TRBJ1-2; 10 bases agree with TRBD1. With 7 bases clipped from V and 2 bases from J, the junction kept 7 bases outside the gene matches. From germline, CDR1 is MDHEN and CDR2 SYDVKM. The CDR3 is made up of 15 amino acids. The CDR3 sequence is CASTKPGQGNYGYTF. DNA for the CDR3: TGTGCCAGCACAAAACCGGGACAGGGGAACTATGGCTACACCTTC.

Ten or more counts support this clonotype. This chain links TRBV15 with TRBJ2-2, with D hard to call. CDR1 is LNHNV and CDR2 is YYDKDF in the germline V gene (reference sequence). V was cut by 0 bases and J by 3 bases, with 5 bases left in between. CDR3 length equals 14 residues. The CDR3 region has the DNA TGTGCCACCAGCAGAGACTCTGACACCGGGGAGCTGTTTTTT. Protein: CATSRDSDTGELFF.

This clonotype was detected only a few times. This sequence joins TRBV6-2 or TRBV6-3 and TRBJ2-3; D might be TRBD2 (6 bases). Germline V gene sequence: CDR1 MNHEY, CDR2 SVGEGT. V was pared by 10 bases and J by 2 bases, with 16 bases between. This CDR3 is 14 amino acids long. The CDR3 DNA sequence: TGTGCCACCAACCGTGCGGGGAACACAGATACGCAGTATTTT. Its translation: CATNRAGNTDTQYF.

This clonotype has ten or more counts. The chain recombines TRBV20-1 with TRBJ1-4; no clear D. V dropped 5 bases and J dropped 0 bases, with 7 bases sitting between them. The CDR3 is 13 residues long. Germline V lookup: CDR1 DFQATT, CDR2 SNEGSKA (reference sequence). The CDR3 sequence is CSASVATNEKLFF. The CDR3 nucleotides are TGCAGTGCTTCGGTTGCAACTAATGAAAAACTGTTTTTT.

The J gene is TRBJ1-6, the V gene TRBV4-1; maybe TRBD1 (5 bases). The germline V gene has CDR1 MGHRA and CDR2 YSYEKL. V was cut by 1 base and J by 11 bases, with 9 bases left in between. The CDR3 spans 13 residues. In DNA, the CDR3 is TGCGCCAGCAGCCAAGCGGGGGGAGCACCCCTCCACTTT. Translated: CASSQAGGAPLHF.

This clonotype occurred a few times. The chain couples TRBV28 to TRBJ2-7, with 11 bases that match TRBD2. V trimming: 3 bases; J trimming: 4 bases; junction bases outside the gene matches: 14. The CDR3 contains 18 residues. In germline, CDR1 is MDHEN, CDR2 SYDVKM. CDR3 in amino acids: CASSLAGGLGTSGYEQYF. CDR3 coding DNA: TGTGCCAGCAGTTTGGCAGGGGGCCTCGGGACTAGCGGTTACGAGCAGTACTTC.

This clonotype was seen at least ten times. The chain's CDR3 is CASSDSESGTDTQYF. The CDR3 coding sequence is TGTGCCAGCAGTGACTCCGAAAGTGGCACAGATACGCAGTATTTT. The chain combines TRBV6-4 with TRBJ2-3; D gene uncertain. Per the germline V gene, CDR1 is MRHNA and CDR2 is SNTAGT. V was shortened by 0 bases and J by 1 base, with 8 bases between the two germline ends. This CDR3 is built from 15 residues.

At least ten counts were recorded for this clonotype. The rearrangement uses TRBV15 and TRBJ2-1; D gene ambiguous. Germline V gives CDR1 LNHNV, CDR2 YYDKDF (reference sequence). The V end lost 1 base, the J end lost 10 bases, and 11 bases lay between the germline ends. The CDR3 contains 13 residues. CDR3 DNA: TGTGCCACCAGCAGAGCAACCCCCGGGGAGCAGTTCTTC. Amino acid sequence: CATSRATPGEQFF.

The rearrangement joins TRBV20-1 to TRBJ1-5, with D uncertain. Per the germline V gene, CDR1 is DFQATT and CDR2 is SNEGSKA (reference sequence). Between the trimmed V and J ends, which lost 5 bases and 1 base, there was a span of 9 bases. The CDR3 sequence is 13 residues long. CDR3 amino acids: CSAQVLSNQPQHF. The CDR3, as DNA: TGCAGTGCTCAAGTCCTAAGCAATCAGCCCCAGCATTTT.

This clonotype was observed a handful of times. The chain couples TRBV5-1 to TRBJ2-7, with 7 bases matching TRBD1. This CDR3 has 13 residues. Germline V CDR1 and CDR2: SGHRS, YFSETQ. V was pared by 5 bases and J by 5 bases, with 7 bases of the junction left unmatched. CDR3: CASSLTGNDEQYF. As DNA, the CDR3 is TGCGCCAGCAGTTTGACAGGGAATGACGAGCAGTACTTC.

This clonotype was found many times. The chain employs TRBV28 and TRBJ2-3, with 7 bases aligning to TRBD2. The CDR3 runs 17 residues. CDR1 is MDHEN, CDR2 SYDVKM, per germline. J lost 3 bases, V lost 5 bases, and 14 bases had no gene match. CDR3 nucleotide sequence: TGTGCCAGCAGTCCCCCCTCTGCGGGAGTACGGACAGATACGCAGTATTTT. Its protein is CASSPPSAGVRTDTQYF.

Ten or more counts support this clonotype. This chain links TRBV9 with TRBJ2-2; D ambiguous. V was shortened by 4 bases and J by 7 bases, with 11 bases between the two germline ends. The CDR3 contains 13 residues. Germline V gene sequence: CDR1 SGDLS, CDR2 YYNGEE. This CDR3 reads CASSLPPSGELFF. For the CDR3, the DNA is TGTGCCAGCAGCCTGCCCCCGAGCGGGGAGCTGTTTTTT.

This clonotype was seen repeatedly, ten times or more. In nucleotides, the CDR3 is TGCGCCAGCAGCTTGGTAGGGGCGTCTCAGTATTTT. This codes for CASSLVGASQYF. The chain carries TRBV5-1 and TRBJ2-3, with TRBD1 as a possible D gene (5 bases). The length of the CDR3 is 12 residues. Germline V lookup: CDR1 SGHRS, CDR2 YFSETQ. Trimming stripped 0 bases from V and 12 bases from J, with 11 bases between. The variable domain in full, completed from reference TRBV5-1 and TRBJ2-3, reads KAGVTQTPRYLIKTRGQQVTLSCSPISGHRSVSWYQQTPGQGLQFLFEYFSETQRNKGNFPGRFSGRQFSNSRSEMNVSTLELGDSALYLCASSLVGASQYFGPGTRLTVL.

The chain combines TRBV28 with TRBJ1-2; no clear D. This CDR3 is 12 amino acids long. Germline assignment: CDR1 MDHEN and CDR2 SYDVKM. V was shortened by 7 bases and J by 8 bases, with 14 bases between the two germline ends. The chain's CDR3 is CASNPHREGYTF. The CDR3 DNA is TGTGCCAGCAACCCTCACCGGGAGGGCTACACCTTC.

The V call is TRBV4-1, the J call TRBJ2-5, with 10 bases fitting TRBD2. Losses at the gene ends were 4 bases for V and 1 base for J; bases not matched to a gene: 9. From germline, CDR1 is MGHRA and CDR2 YSYEKL. CDR3 size: 17 residues. CDR3 coding DNA: TGCGCCAGCAGCCGCGGATCTAGCGGGGGATTCCAAGAGACCCAGTACTTC. Translation gives CASSRGSSGGFQETQYF.

In this sample, this clonotype turned up a few times. J is TRBJ2-1 and V is TRBV7-6; possibly TRBD1 for D (5 bases). CDR1 is SGHVS, CDR2 FNYEAQ, per germline. V was cut by 5 bases and J by 5 bases, with 13 bases left in between. The CDR3 contains 14 residues. Here the CDR3 DNA reads TGTGCCAGCAGCCCCAGGACATTAAACAATGAGCAGTTCTTC. The encoded protein is CASSPRTLNNEQFF.

At least ten counts were recorded for this clonotype. The V and J genes are TRBV5-1 and TRBJ2-3; 9 nucleotides align to TRBD2. Germline V gives CDR1 SGHRS, CDR2 YFSETQ. CDR3 length: 15 amino acids. The V gene end was trimmed by 5 bases and the J gene end by 2 bases; junction bases not matched to a gene: 6. In DNA, the CDR3 is TGCGCCAGCAGTCGGCCTAGCGGGAACACAGATACGCAGTATTTT. Translating it yields CASSRPSGNTDTQYF.

The chain employs TRBV7-2 and TRBJ2-7; 10 nucleotides match TRBD1. The germline CDR1 and CDR2 sequences are SGHTA and FQGNSA. This CDR3 is 15 amino acids long. Germline trimming cut 4 bases from V and 0 bases from J; bases unmatched to any gene: 3. This CDR3 is CASSSGQGFSYEQYF. Here the CDR3 DNA reads TGTGCCAGCAGCTCGGGACAGGGGTTCTCCTACGAGCAGTACTTC.

This clonotype has ten or more counts. The V and J genes are TRBV11-2 and TRBJ1-1, with 9 nucleotides matching TRBD1. The germline gives CDR1 SGHAT, CDR2 FQNNGV. The CDR3 covers 18 residues. V was pared by 2 bases and J by 3 bases, with 13 bases of the junction left unmatched. Here the CDR3 DNA reads TGTGCCAGCAGCTTATCCCCATCGACGACAGGGGGGGACACTGAAGCTTTCTTT. Encoded protein: CASSLSPSTTGGDTEAFF.

This clonotype was detected ten times or more. The rearrangement uses TRBV20-1 and TRBJ1-5; perhaps TRBD1 as D (6 bases). The germline V and J ends were trimmed by 3 bases and 6 bases, with 15 bases remaining between them. The CDR3 runs 14 residues. The germline CDR1 and CDR2 sequences are DFQATT and SNEGSKA (reference sequence). In DNA, the CDR3 is TGCAGTGCTAGTCCCTTGCAGGGGACTCAGCCCCAGCATTTT. Amino acids: CSASPLQGTQPQHF.

The sample holds many counts of this clonotype. This chain connects TRBV20-1 to TRBJ2-2; D is unclear. This CDR3 region has 13 residues. CDR1 and CDR2 from the germline V gene are DFQATT and SNEGSKA (reference sequence). Trimming removed 2 bases at V and 1 base at J, with 5 bases between. The CDR3: CSARRRNTGELFF. DNA for the CDR3: TGCAGTGCTAGACGGAGGAACACCGGGGAGCTGTTTTTT.

This clonotype was detected ten times or more. The genes are TRBV20-1 and TRBJ2-1; D gene uncertain. The CDR3 runs 15 residues. CDR1 DFQATT and CDR2 SNEGSKA come from the germline V gene (reference sequence). Deletions cut 3 bases from V and 3 bases from J, with 15 bases between. In nucleotides, the CDR3 is TGCAGTGCTAGTGAAATAGCAGGTGGCTACAATGAGCAGTTCTTC. Its protein is CSASEIAGGYNEQFF.

This clonotype was detected only a few times. The chain has TRBV12-3 or TRBV12-4 and TRBJ1-1, with 9 positions matching TRBD1. This CDR3 region has 15 residues. V gave up 6 bases and J gave up 7 bases; unmatched junction bases: 12. The CDR3 reads CASRWTGARRSEAFF. The CDR3 DNA follows: TGTGCCAGCAGGTGGACAGGGGCGCGGAGAAGTGAAGCTTTCTTT.

Ten or more counts support this clonotype. CDR3 residues: CASSPYRDTSYEQYF. The CDR3 region has the DNA TGTGCCAGCAGCCCCTACCGGGACACCTCCTACGAGCAGTACTTC. The chain uses TRBV7-8 and TRBJ2-7, with a possible D match to TRBD1 (6 bases). Trimming left V 5 bases short and J 0 bases short, with 14 bases between. The CDR3 loop spans 15 amino acids. Per the germline V gene, CDR1 is SGHVS and CDR2 is FQNEAQ.

This chain connects TRBV15 to TRBJ1-1, with D maybe TRBD1 (6 bases). Germline CDR1 reads LNHNV; CDR2 reads YYDKDF (reference sequence). Trimming took 5 bases from V and 8 from J, leaving 12 bases between them. The length of the CDR3 is 12 residues. The CDR3 reads CATSGHREEAFF. The CDR3 DNA is TGTGCCACCAGCGGCCACAGGGAAGAAGCTTTCTTT.